A selection of T cell receptor beta chains follows, all from one sample in a study of shared clonotypes between healthy human individuals. Some clones are missing from TCRdb's copy, which holds only in-frame ones; the method was immunoSEQ multiplex PCR. Among a few hundred thousand clones listed, 79% were seen once. The material sequenced was PBMCs. The receptors shown here come from a woman between 40 and 50 years old in good health. Some clones in this sample may be carry-over from other donors' samples. Both conserved end residues are part of each CDR3. D genes are given only for firm matches. The size field is filled for only some rows; it gives once, few, many or a size class.

TRBV5-6	.	16	TRBD1	TRBJ1-2	CASSSHRGRGDYGYTF	TGTGCCAGCAGCTCCCACAGGGGGCGGGGGGACTATGGCTACACCTTC
TRBV5-8	.	13	.	TRBJ1-5	CASSATSNQPQHF	TGTGCCAGCAGCGCTACGAGCAATCAGCCCCAGCATTTT
TRBV9	once	13	.	TRBJ2-5	CASSVWDQETQYF	TGTGCCAGCAGCGTTTGGGACCAAGAGACCCAGTACTTC
TRBV25-1	many	14	.	TRBJ2-5	CASSEAGYKETQYF	TGTGCCAGCAGTGAGGCAGGGTACAAAGAGACCCAGTACTTC
TRBV19	once	16	TRBD1	TRBJ2-4	CASSINRGVAKNIQYF	TGTGCCAGTAGTATTAACAGGGGTGTAGCCAAAAACATTCAGTACTTC
TRBV11-2	.	18	TRBD2	TRBJ2-2	CASSLPGLAGDDTGELFF	TGTGCCAGCAGCCTCCCGGGACTAGCGGGAGACGACACCGGGGAGCTGTTTTTT
TRBV30	few	12	.	TRBJ1-2	CAWSEGHYGYTF	TGTGCCTGGAGTGAGGGGCACTATGGCTACACCTTC
TRBV11-2	.	17	.	TRBJ2-7	CASSSRSGLGSSYEQYF	TGTGCCAGCAGCTCCCGCTCGGGACTCGGGAGCTCCTACGAGCAGTACTTC
TRBV2	few	14	.	TRBJ1-2	CASSEAGSGYGYTF	TGTGCCAGCAGTGAAGCGGGATCAGGGTATGGCTACACCTTC
TRBV11-1	once	15	TRBD2	TRBJ2-1	CASSRTSGSYNEQFF	TGTGCCAGCAGTCGGACTAGCGGGTCCTACAATGAGCAGTTCTTC
TRBV18	.	15	.	TRBJ2-2	CASSPTDQNTGELFF	TGTGCCAGCTCACCGACAGACCAGAACACCGGGGAGCTGTTTTTT
TRBV28	many	14	TRBD2	TRBJ2-7	CASSFLAATYEQYF	TGTGCCAGCAGTTTCCTAGCGGCAACCTACGAGCAGTACTTC
TRBV12-5	.	16	TRBD2	TRBJ2-2	CASGRRSGTNTGELFF	TGTGCTAGTGGTCGACGGAGCGGGACTAACACCGGGGAGCTGTTTTTT
TRBV27	.	16	.	TRBJ2-3	CASSLWAGLSTDTQYF	TGTGCCAGCAGTTTATGGGCGGGGCTTAGCACAGATACGCAGTATTTT
TRBV6-5	few	12	.	TRBJ2-2	CASSQGPGELFF	TGTGCCAGCAGTCAGGGACCCGGGGAGCTGTTTTTT
TRBV11-2	.	15	TRBD2	TRBJ2-1	CASSPGTSGLNEQFF	TGTGCCAGCAGCCCGGGGACTAGCGGCCTCAATGAGCAGTTCTTC
TRBV7-2	.	14	.	TRBJ2-1	CASNKDLSYNEQFF	TGTGCCAGCAACAAGGACTTATCCTACAATGAGCAGTTCTTC
TRBV15	.	12	.	TRBJ2-7	CATSRGYYEQYF	TGTGCCACCAGCAGAGGATACTACGAGCAGTACTTC
TRBV4-1	.	13	.	TRBJ2-1	CASSEQGTLEQFF	TGCGCCAGCTCGGAACAAGGGACTTTAGAGCAGTTCTTC
TRBV6-5	once	11	.	TRBJ2-1	CASSSYGEQFF	TGTGCCAGCAGCTCCTACGGTGAGCAGTTCTTC
TRBV19	.	14	TRBD2	TRBJ2-5	CASSDSGSFETQYF	TGTGCCAGTAGTGACAGCGGGAGCTTTGAGACCCAGTACTTC
TRBV6-1	.	15	.	TRBJ2-7	CASSLPGSRSYEQYF	TGTGCCAGCAGCCTGCCGGGGTCGCGATCCTACGAGCAGTACTTC
TRBV19	once	17	TRBD2	TRBJ2-2	CASSSRLAGGQTGELFF	TGTGCCAGTAGTTCCCGACTAGCGGGAGGGCAAACCGGGGAGCTGTTTTTT
TRBV27	.	14	TRBD1	TRBJ1-1	CASSERQGWTEAFF	TGTGCCAGCAGTGAGAGACAGGGATGGACTGAAGCTTTCTTT
TRBV7-9	.	16	TRBD2	TRBJ2-1	CASSLALSGANNEQFF	TGTGCCAGCAGCTTAGCGCTTAGCGGGGCCAACAATGAGCAGTTCTTC
TRBV5-4	.	15	.	TRBJ1-2	CASSISGVSNYGYTF	TGTGCCAGCAGCATATCAGGAGTTTCGAACTATGGCTACACCTTC
TRBV30	.	15	TRBD2	TRBJ2-1	CAWSETSGAYNEQFF	TGTGCCTGGAGTGAGACTAGCGGGGCCTACAATGAGCAGTTCTTC
TRBV5-5	.	14	.	TRBJ2-3	CASSFGAGTDTQYF	TGTGCCAGCAGCTTCGGGGCAGGCACAGATACGCAGTATTTT
TRBV5-6	.	17	TRBD1	TRBJ2-3	CASSLPTGVAAGDTQYF	TGTGCCAGCAGCCTACCGACAGGGGTGGCCGCCGGGGATACGCAGTATTTT
TRBV6-5	.	13	.	TRBJ1-2	CASADYRDYGYTF	TGTGCCAGTGCGGATTACAGGGACTATGGCTACACCTTC
TRBV6-1	.	15	TRBD2	TRBJ2-5	CASGRLAGGRETQYF	TGTGCCAGCGGAAGACTAGCGGGAGGGAGAGAGACCCAGTACTTC
TRBV6-1	few	15	TRBD2	TRBJ2-5	CASSVTSGREETQYF	TGTGCCAGCAGCGTGACTAGCGGGAGGGAGGAGACCCAGTACTTC
TRBV5-4	once	18	TRBD1	TRBJ2-4	CASSLVNDRALAKNIQYF	TGTGCCAGCAGCTTGGTCAACGACAGGGCCTTAGCCAAAAACATTCAGTACTTC
TRBV18	.	17	.	TRBJ2-3	CASSPTRKGTSTDTQYF	TGTGCCAGCTCACCCACTCGTAAAGGGACTAGCACAGATACGCAGTATTTT
TRBV30	.	13	.	TRBJ1-1	CAWSVWARTEAFF	TGTGCCTGGAGTGTTTGGGCGCGGACTGAAGCTTTCTTT